The present entry profiles one T cell receptor beta chain with its context. A much more abundant neighbour one base away suggests this may be a read error. This CDR3 is missing its conserved last phenylalanine or tryptophan, likely due to a read error. Amplified material comprised TCR beta CDR3 regions derived from RNA transcripts. HTBI primers were used in a first-round RT-PCR, which preceded a second-round multiplex PCR. MiXCR was run by TCRdb on the multiplex PCR reads, yielding one entry per CDR3 protein. The sample records 400,000 to 450,000 distinct CDR3 sequences, 21% being singletons. This CDR3 contains 14 residues. V shed 1 base, J shed 7 bases, and the junction held 3 bases outside the gene matches. CDR1 is SNHLY and CDR2 is FYNNEI in the germline V gene. This record belongs to a study of Graves' ophthalmopathy and Graves' hyperthyroidism.

The sequence was collected from a woman aged 18-30 years with stable Graves' hyperthyroidism. V gene TRBV2 combines with J gene TRBJ2-2, with TRBD2 identical over 7 bases. The sample comprised peripheral blood. DNA for the CDR3: TGTGCCAGCAGTGAAGGACTAGCTGGCGGGGAGCTGTTTTTG. It specifies CASSEGLAGGELFL.